This entry lists 29 T cell receptor beta chains sequenced from one sample in a study of response to subunit inactivated influenza vaccine. TCRdb called the RT-PCR reads again in MiXCR, with one record for every CDR3 protein. Among 300,000 to 350,000 distinct CDR3 sequences listed, around a fifth were seen once. Sequencing used PBMCs from blood, obtained roughly 20 months after vaccination. These receptors were collected from a man aged 50-75 years who received an inactivated influenza vaccine.

V gene TRBV28 combines with J gene TRBJ1-1; D is uncertain. The CDR3 length is 13 residues. Germline V gene data show CDR1 as MDHEN and CDR2 as SYDVKM. V was trimmed by 7 bases and J by 2 bases, leaving 11 bases between them. DNA for the CDR3: TGTGCCAGCATACTTGCGAGTAACACTGAAGCTTTCTTT. Amino acid sequence: CASILASNTEAFF.

V is TRBV4-3 and J is TRBJ1-2; D unresolved. This CDR3 comprises 14 residues. The V and J ends lost 1 base and 8 bases respectively, with 14 bases between them. Germline V gene data show CDR1 as LGHNA and CDR2 as YSLEER. The CDR3 spells CASSQGVGLGGYTF. The CDR3 nucleotides read TGCGCCAGCAGCCAAGGGGTCGGGTTAGGCGGCTACACCTTC.

There are many counts of this clonotype. V gene TRBV5-1 combines with J gene TRBJ1-1; the D gene is possibly TRBD1 (6 bases). V was trimmed by 6 bases and J by 0 bases, leaving 18 bases between them. This CDR3 spans 16 amino acids. The germline V gene has CDR1 SGHRS and CDR2 YFSETQ. CDR3 residues: CASKNQGRGMNTEAFF. DNA for the CDR3: TGCGCCAGCAAGAATCAGGGGCGCGGGATGAACACTGAAGCTTTCTTT.

CDR3 loop: CAISVSDRGSVYEQYF. CDR3 nucleotide sequence: TGTGCCATCAGTGTTTCCGATCGGGGATCCGTGTACGAGCAGTACTTC. The chain combines TRBV10-3 with TRBJ2-7; D is perhaps TRBD2 (5 bases). CDR1 is ENHRY, CDR2 SYGVKD, per germline. The CDR3 is 16 amino acids. V lost 4 bases, J lost 4 bases, and 20 bases lay in between.

Ten or more counts support this clonotype. The chain joins TRBV9 to TRBJ1-6; D not certain. This CDR3 spans 12 amino acids. The V and J ends lost 0 bases and 7 bases respectively, with 2 bases between them. Germline V lookup: CDR1 SGDLS, CDR2 YYNGEE. DNA for the CDR3: TGTGCCAGCAGCGTAGCCAATTCACCCCTCCACTTT. Protein product: CASSVANSPLHF.

This clonotype was counted a few times. The gene calls are TRBV5-4 and TRBJ1-1, with a tentative D call TRBD1 (6 bases). The CDR3 contains 14 residues. CDR1 SGHNT and CDR2 YYREEE come from the germline V gene (reference sequence). Trimming removed 1 base at V and 2 bases at J, with 9 bases between. As DNA, the CDR3 is TGTGCCAGCAGCTTGAGGGGGGCCAACACTGAAGCTTTCTTT. It yields the protein CASSLRGANTEAFF.

The chain recombines TRBV5-1 with TRBJ1-2, with 12 bases aligning to TRBD1. Trimming cost V 4 bases and J 7 bases; bases outside gene matches: 5. The CDR3 length is 14 residues. Germline V gene sequence: CDR1 SGHRS, CDR2 YFSETQ. The CDR3 region is CASSVGQGAGGYTF. The CDR3 DNA reads TGCGCCAGCAGCGTGGGACAGGGGGCCGGTGGCTACACCTTC.

There are a few counts of this clonotype. The chain couples TRBV7-9 to TRBJ1-1; possibly TRBD1 for D (5 bases). V lost 2 bases and J 8 bases, leaving 12 bases between the germline ends. CDR1 is SEHNR and CDR2 is FQNEAQ in the germline V gene (reference sequence). The CDR3 runs 13 residues. In DNA form, the CDR3 reads TGTGCCAGCAGCTTATATGTCGAGGGGGAAGCTTTCTTT. This codes for CASSLYVEGEAFF.

This clonotype was recorded a few times. The genes are TRBV5-5 and TRBJ2-2; TRBD1 matches at 7 bases. CDR1 is SGHKS and CDR2 is YYEKEE in the germline V gene (reference sequence). The V segment lost 2 bases and the J segment 7 bases; nucleotides outside the gene matches: 5. The CDR3 is 14 residues long. The CDR3 is CASSFDRVHGELFF. The CDR3 coding sequence is TGTGCCAGCAGCTTCGACAGGGTTCACGGGGAGCTGTTTTTT. Full variable domain (remainder filled in from reference TRBV5-5 and TRBJ2-2): DAGVTQSPTHLIKTRGQQVTLRCSPISGHKSVSWYQQVLGQGPQFIFQYYEKEERGRGNFPDRFSARQFPNYSSELNVNALLLGDSALYLCASSFDRVHGELFFGEGSRLTVL.

The chain is built from TRBV20-1 and TRBJ1-1; unclear D gene. This CDR3 is 11 amino acids long. Germline CDR1 reads DFQATT; CDR2 reads SNEGSKA (reference sequence). V was clipped by 6 bases and J by 4 bases, with 9 bases between them. The CDR3 DNA follows: TGCAGTGCCCTTTGGGGCACTGAAGCTTTCTTT. Translating it yields CSALWGTEAFF.

The V and J genes are TRBV5-1 and TRBJ1-1; D unresolved. The V end lost 0 bases, the J end lost 0 bases, and 9 bases lay between the germline ends. Germline loops: CDR1 SGHRS, CDR2 YFSETQ. The CDR3 consists of 15 residues. CDR3 protein: CASSLVHGVNTEAFF. DNA for the CDR3: TGCGCCAGCAGCTTGGTTCACGGGGTGAACACTGAAGCTTTCTTT.

The chain recombines TRBV18 with TRBJ1-5; D call uncertain. Trimming removed 2 bases from V and 2 bases from J, with 10 bases in between. Germline V lookup: CDR1 KGHSH, CDR2 LQKENI. The CDR3 runs 15 residues. CDR3 sequence reads: CASSPLDGGNQPQHF. CDR3 DNA: TGTGCCAGCTCACCATTGGACGGGGGCAATCAGCCCCAGCATTTT.

There are a few counts of this clonotype. The gene calls are TRBV20-1 and TRBJ1-1; no definite D call. The CDR3 sequence is 8 residues long. Trimming stripped 3 bases from V and 11 bases from J, with 4 bases between. CDR1 and CDR2 from the germline V gene are DFQATT and SNEGSKA (reference sequence). The CDR3, as DNA: TGCAGTGCTAGTTTTGCTTTCTTT. Protein sequence: CSASFAFF.

The chain joins TRBV12-3 or TRBV12-4 to TRBJ1-1, with D maybe TRBD1 (5 bases). Trimming shortened V by 5 bases and J by 1 base, and 11 bases separated the two germline ends. The CDR3 totals 14 residues. Here the CDR3 reads CASSPGRGNTEAFF. DNA of the CDR3: TGTGCCAGCAGTCCAGGGCGGGGGAACACTGAAGCTTTCTTT.

V gene TRBV30 combines with J gene TRBJ1-1; D gene unclear. There are 13 residues in the CDR3. Trimming left V 4 bases short and J 4 bases short, with 13 bases between. Germline-derived CDR1 and CDR2 are GTSNPN and SVGIG (reference sequence). The CDR3 loop is CAWNWNWGTEAFF. The CDR3 bases are TGTGCCTGGAACTGGAATTGGGGCACTGAAGCTTTCTTT.

This clonotype was seen a handful of times. J is TRBJ2-2 and V is TRBV4-2; D is undetermined. Germline V CDR1 and CDR2: LGHNA, YNFKEQ. V was shortened by 0 bases and J by 5 bases, with 13 bases between the two germline ends. The CDR3 totals 16 residues. CDR3 nucleotide sequence: TGTGCCAGCAGCCAAGAATACGCAAAGCTGACCGGGGAGCTGTTTTTT. Protein product: CASSQEYAKLTGELFF.

The V gene is TRBV5-1, the J gene TRBJ2-5; D uncertain. Trimming took 0 bases from V and 10 from J, leaving 13 bases between them. CDR1 is SGHRS and CDR2 is YFSETQ in the germline V gene. The CDR3 has 13 residues. CDR3 nucleotides: TGCGCCAGCAGCTTGGAAGGCAGCGCAAACCAGTACTTC. Translation: CASSLEGSANQYF.

This chain connects TRBV27 to TRBJ2-3, with TRBD2 matching 10 bases. The CDR3 totals 17 residues. V shed 4 bases, J shed 1 base, and the junction held 8 bases outside the gene matches. From germline, CDR1 is MNHEY and CDR2 SMNVEV (reference sequence). CDR3 sequence (DNA): TGTGCCAGCAGTTCTACTCGCGGGACTAGCGGCACAGATACGCAGTATTTT. Translating it yields CASSSTRGTSGTDTQYF.

This clonotype was counted only a few times. CDR3 in DNA: TGCGCCAGCGGGTTACTAGGGACAGGGAAGACGGATACGCAGTATTTT. Translating gives CASGLLGTGKTDTQYF. The rearrangement uses TRBV5-1 and TRBJ2-3, with 9 bases fitting TRBD1. CDR3 length: 16 residues. Germline lookup yields CDR1 SGHRS and CDR2 YFSETQ. V lost 7 bases to trimming and J lost 6 bases; unmatched junction nucleotides: 15.

This clonotype has at least ten counts. V and J are TRBV4-3 and TRBJ2-2; D unresolved. Trimming stripped 0 bases from V and 1 base from J, with 3 bases between. The length of the CDR3 is 14 residues. CDR1 is LGHNA, CDR2 YSLEER, per germline. The CDR3 DNA follows: TGCGCCAGCAGCCAAGAACAGAACACCGGGGAGCTGTTTTTT. It is translated as CASSQEQNTGELFF.

The chain uses TRBV9 and TRBJ2-2; D unclear. The V and J ends lost 7 bases and 8 bases respectively, with 15 bases between them. Germline V gene lookup returns CDR1 SGDLS and CDR2 YYNGEE. The CDR3 contains 13 residues. CDR3 coding DNA: TGTGCCAGCGGCCGCAGAGTGATAGGGGAGCTGTTTTTT. Amino acid sequence: CASGRRVIGELFF.

V is TRBV9 and J is TRBJ2-1, with TRBD2 as a possible D gene (6 bases). The V gene lost 0 bases and the J gene lost 2 bases, with 9 bases spanning the gap. Germline CDR1 SGDLS, CDR2 YYNGEE. The CDR3 is made up of 15 amino acids. The CDR3 protein is CASSVGGGTYNEQFF. The CDR3 DNA reads as TGTGCCAGCAGCGTAGGTGGCGGGACCTACAATGAGCAGTTCTTC.

This clonotype was picked up many times. The CDR3 loop reads CASSPETLREKLFF. In nucleotides, the CDR3 is TGTGCCAGCTCACCAGAAACCCTTCGTGAAAAACTGTTTTTT. This chain uses TRBV18 with TRBJ1-4; D call uncertain. The CDR3 consists of 14 residues. Trimming took off 2 bases at V and 7 bases at J, with 11 bases between the two ends. Per the germline V gene, CDR1 is KGHSH and CDR2 is LQKENI.

On this clonotype itself: The junction and the germline gene differ at one end; a read error may be behind it. This sequence joins TRBV29-1 and TRBJ2-7, with a possible D match to TRBD1 (5 bases). Germline CDR1 reads SQVTM; CDR2 reads ANQGSEA. The CDR3 extends over 13 amino acids. CDR3 amino acids: CSVEEGVDTFRFF. The DNA of the CDR3 is TGCAGCGTTGAAGAAGGCGTGGACACTTTTCGTTTCTTC.

This clonotype came up once. V and J are TRBV20-1 and TRBJ2-7, with 7 bases that match TRBD1. After removal of 3 bases from V and 2 bases from J, the junction contained 10 bases not matched to a gene. The germline V gene encodes CDR1 DFQATT and CDR2 SNEGSKA (reference sequence). CDR3 length: 15 amino acids. CDR3 region: CSASPDRVIPYEQYF. The CDR3 coding sequence is TGCAGTGCTAGCCCTGACAGGGTTATCCCCTACGAGCAGTACTTC.

This clonotype has just a few counts. This chain joins TRBV6-2 or TRBV6-3 and TRBJ2-2; no firm D call. Germline CDR1 reads MNHEY; CDR2 reads SVGEGT. The CDR3 spans 14 residues. Trimming cost V 5 bases and J 0 bases, with 7 bases left between them. The CDR3 sequence is CASSPAANTGELFF. CDR3 bases: TGTGCCAGCAGTCCCGCGGCGAACACCGGGGAGCTGTTTTTT.

This clonotype was recorded a few times. The chain joins TRBV7-9 to TRBJ1-2; no firm D call. The V gene's germline CDR1 is SEHNR and CDR2 FQNEAQ (reference sequence). This CDR3 comprises 15 residues. V was trimmed by 10 bases and J by 3 bases, leaving 21 bases between them. As DNA, the CDR3 is TGTGCCATTCCGTGGGTGTCGGGATGGGACTATGGCTACACCTTC. Its protein is CAIPWVSGWDYGYTF.

This clonotype was seen more than once but under ten times. This chain joins TRBV12-3 or TRBV12-4 and TRBJ2-5, with 8 nucleotides matching TRBD2. The CDR3 consists of 16 residues. The V segment lost 3 bases and the J segment 7 bases; nucleotides outside the gene matches: 13. CDR3 region: CASSLAGGSLTGTQYF. DNA for the CDR3: TGTGCCAGCAGTTTGGCGGGAGGAAGTTTAACGGGGACCCAGTACTTC.

The chain joins TRBV7-9 to TRBJ1-4; D uncertain. The CDR3 covers 12 residues. Germline V lookup: CDR1 SEHNR, CDR2 FQNEAQ (reference sequence). The V end was cut by 7 bases, the J end by 13 bases, with 16 bases between. The DNA for the CDR3 is TGTGCCAGCAACGCCATCCAGCCCGGACTGTTTTTT. This translates into CASNAIQPGLFF.